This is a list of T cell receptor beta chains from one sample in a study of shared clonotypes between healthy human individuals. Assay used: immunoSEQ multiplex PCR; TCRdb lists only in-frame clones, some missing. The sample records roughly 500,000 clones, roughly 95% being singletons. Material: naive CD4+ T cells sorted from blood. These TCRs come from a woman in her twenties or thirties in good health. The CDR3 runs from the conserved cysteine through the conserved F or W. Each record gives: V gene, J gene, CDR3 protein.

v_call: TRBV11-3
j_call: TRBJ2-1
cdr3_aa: CASSRDATSGKNEQFF

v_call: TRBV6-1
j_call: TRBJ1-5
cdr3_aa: CASSPTNGNQPQHF

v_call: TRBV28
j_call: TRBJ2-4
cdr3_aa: CASSFGRKGAKNIQYF

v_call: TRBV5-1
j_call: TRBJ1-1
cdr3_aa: CASKPLPGADTEAFF

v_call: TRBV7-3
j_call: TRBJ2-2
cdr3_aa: CASSLAGLVDGELFF

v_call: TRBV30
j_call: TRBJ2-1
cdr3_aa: CAWSVVRENNEQFF

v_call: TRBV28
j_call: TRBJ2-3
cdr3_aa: CASTTGQGGTADTQYF

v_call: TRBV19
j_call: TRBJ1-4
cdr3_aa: CASSLAGTGLSNEKLFF

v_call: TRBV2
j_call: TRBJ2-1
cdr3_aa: CASPIRAAPNNEQFF

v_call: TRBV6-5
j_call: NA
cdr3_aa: CASSYSGRTAYEQYF

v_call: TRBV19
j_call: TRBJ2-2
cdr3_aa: CASSIWRGELFF

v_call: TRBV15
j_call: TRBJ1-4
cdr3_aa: CATSLMGGKLFF

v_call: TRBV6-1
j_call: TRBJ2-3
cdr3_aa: CANAGTHTDTQYF

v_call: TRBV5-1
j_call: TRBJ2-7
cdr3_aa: CASKTVGTSEYEQYF

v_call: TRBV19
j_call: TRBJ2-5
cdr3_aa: CASNDAGGETQYF

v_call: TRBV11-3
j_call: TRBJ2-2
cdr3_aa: CASSPQGRVGAGELFF

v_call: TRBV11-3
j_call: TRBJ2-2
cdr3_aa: CASSTSSGISTGELFF

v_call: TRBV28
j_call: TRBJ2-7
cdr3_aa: CASSLSGGLYEQYF

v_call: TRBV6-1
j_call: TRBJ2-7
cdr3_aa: CASRGQGQSSYEQYF

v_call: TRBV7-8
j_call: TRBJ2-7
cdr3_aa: CASRPRTGTTYEQYF

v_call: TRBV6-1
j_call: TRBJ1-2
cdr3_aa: CASSDGPTGQPGYTF

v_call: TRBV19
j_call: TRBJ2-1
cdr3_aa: CASRGIGGVSYNEQFF

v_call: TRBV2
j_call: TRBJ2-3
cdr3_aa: CASSEIADHTDTQYF